This TCR beta chain emerged from a study of cytomegalovirus exposure and HLA in healthy donors (dated by TCRdb to 2015 to 2018). Broadly, across the study: According to an earlier analysis of a few hundred of the donors, some 170 million T cells yielded some 110 million unique TCR beta sequences and roughly 280 Gb of sequence data. An early release covering roughly 640 HLA-typed donors comprised approximately 300 gigabases of sequencing data and roughly 85 million unique TCR sequences. Of the roughly 420 genotyped donors, 65% to 90% were placed in the genetic ancestry cluster associated with self-reported Caucasian donors. The study aimed to test whether signatures of past pathogen exposure could be identified by cataloging public T cell receptors. The T cell repertoires of 700 or so subjects were profiled by immunosequencing and related to cytomegalovirus serostatus. Along with the approximately 650-subject first cohort, a separate validation cohort of approximately 110 different subjects was used. To predict cytomegalovirus infection status, the study combined high-throughput TCR immunosequencing, statistical association of individual TCRs with disease status, and machine learning. To study patterns of TCR occurrence, a later analysis re-analyzed previously published TCR beta repertoires from around 700 donors and added high-resolution HLA genotyping. Rather than drawing on any new phenotypic data, the later analysis identified candidate immune exposures from TCR beta sequences and the way those sequences occurred across donors. In an earlier analysis of 500 to 650 of the donors, high-throughput TCR beta sequencing was used to judge whether each TCR beta V gene segment behaved as functional or pseudogenic. Donor age, sex, ethnicity and CMV serostatus were compiled together with the repertoire data. A later genetic analysis took genome-wide SNP genotypes for 398 of the 666 donors and used that subset as a discovery cohort. All discovery cohort repertoires had been generated using a single sequencing platform. Both class I and class II loci were covered by HLA typing, at four-digit resolution. The number of typed donors differed by locus: about 620-640 for A, B, C, DRB1 and DQB1; 500 to 550 for DQA1; over 600 for DPA1; and 450 to 480 for DPB1. About five DR-DQ haplotypes were handled as single units for association and clustering, since linkage in the cohort was strong. Across about 370 genotyped donors of the cohort, an average of about 240,000 unique TCR beta nucleotide sequences per donor were sequenced, and roughly 17% of those sequences were non-productive.

V and J are trimmed by 3 bases and 6 bases, and the gene matches miss 5 bases of the junction. The CDR3 spans 15 residues, from the cysteine through the phenylalanine. The kept DNA is CDR3 alone, 45 bases in frame from the first base. The germline V gene yields KGHSH for CDR1 and LQKENI for CDR2. Study-wide findings and limitations: Linkage disequilibrium might explain the correlated functional status among segregating V segments, but an unknown experimental factor could not be ruled out. In an earlier analysis of 587 of the donors, most TCR beta V segments appeared in productive rearrangements about 90% or about 30% of the time, broadly matching IMGT annotations. In this cohort, only TCR beta chains were sequenced, and detectable features were limited by the absence of alpha or paired-chain data. Assigning TCR associations to individual alleles was difficult when HLA alleles, especially DR and DQ, strongly co-occurred. Most TCR sequences were observed very rarely across donors, whereas some public TCRs were present in many individuals. Because the 87-base-pair reads could not distinguish some IMGT-functional V segments, including TRBV6-2 and TRBV6-3, those segments were excluded. A later analysis reported that several top co-occurrence clusters appeared linked to parvovirus B19, influenza, CMV and Epstein-Barr virus. Compared with the approximately 670-donor mean, donors in an Asian-associated ancestry cluster had fewer N-insertions in productive TCRs, according to a later genetic analysis. Because HLA typing was missing for some donors at each locus, association tests included only the typed subset. The sequencing pipeline was judged likely to have produced a cluster of highly shared sequence variants as a technical artifact. According to a later analysis, most CMV-associated TCR beta chains appeared to be HLA-restricted, and the HLA associations seemed to be driven largely by CMV exposure. In vitro tests confirmed that a few of the cytomegalovirus-associated TCR beta chains recognize cytomegalovirus antigens. Sequencing depth was assumed to be roughly uniform across donors in the presence/absence analyses, though that assumption may not hold. A further reported finding was that TCR beta sequences accurately predicted the HLA-A and HLA-B alleles for most subjects in the first cohort. In a later analysis, TCR association rates were found to vary across HLA loci, with the most associated TCRs seen for DRB1 alleles and the fewest for HLA-C alleles. An association between a missense DCLRE1C variant and V-gene and J-gene trimming of TCR beta chains was found in a later genetic analysis and replicated in an independent cohort. In a later analysis, more than 15,000 TCR beta sequences were associated with specific HLA alleles at a false discovery rate of 0.05. The classifier was reported to diagnose cytomegalovirus status with high specificity and sensitivity in both the original and validation cohorts. A later analysis found that HLA-associated TCR beta chains were more clonally expanded and had lower generation probabilities than equally common non-associated chains. The authors suggested that the approach could potentially be extended to other disease states and immunological phenotypes. The earlier analysis of 587 of the donors excluded approximately 17 rarely observed V segments, including chromosome 9 orphons, because counts were too low. The study gave a list of roughly 150 TCR beta chains associated with cytomegalovirus. For the cohort, immune exposure information was limited to CMV serostatus.

Points on this clone: The target of this receptor is not known. It has no much larger one-base neighbor in the sample; base qualities were not kept.

Library creation used the immunoSEQ multiplex PCR assay. For the multiplex PCR, a mixture combining 60 forward primers for TCR Vbeta segments and 13 reverse primers for TCR Jbeta segments was used. The CDR3 region of rearranged TCR beta genes was amplified from genomic DNA with a multiplex PCR assay. The Illumina HiSeq System was used to sequence the amplified TCR beta libraries as 87-base-pair reads. The paper's data handling went like this. Across the 600 to 700 repertoires, a later analysis counted 80 million or so unique TCR beta chains, roughly 11 million of which were shared by at least two donors. Raw reads were error-corrected and collapsed into unique sequences with a nearest-neighbor algorithm that merged closely related sequences to remove PCR and sequencing errors. CDR3 sequences were aligned to IMGT reference sequences to assign V, D and J gene segments. For a sequence to be retained, a match of at least six nucleotides to both a V gene segment and a J gene segment was required. A rearrangement counted as productive if the CDR3 had no stop codons and remained in frame with V and J, and every other rearrangement counted as non-productive. Following IMGT convention, CDR3 was defined as the stretch from the second conserved V-encoded cysteine up to the conserved J-encoded phenylalanine. The earlier analysis of more than 450 of the donors excluded sequences that lacked an unambiguous match to a single V gene segment. An earlier analysis of just under 600 of the donors called V segments functional above 56.7% productive rearrangements and segregating when the between-donor standard deviation exceeded 5%. To diagnose cytomegalovirus status from the catalog of TCR beta chain sequences, a statistical classification framework was built. In a later analysis, TCR nucleotide sequences were compared against IMGT/GENE-DB human TR gene sequences so that V and J genes could be assigned. Using the TCRdist pipeline, a later analysis assigned CDR3 sequences along with most-parsimonious VDJ recombination scenarios. In a later analysis, each TCR beta chain was defined by its CDR3 amino acid sequence together with its V-gene family, and reads lacking a unique V-gene family were excluded. As a way to deal with suspected cross-contamination and a sequencing artifact, a later analysis dropped 592 nucleotide sequences that were highly shared and had low generation probability. In a later analysis, a clonal expansion index was calculated for each public chain from normalized within-repertoire ranks of inferred template counts. In a later analysis, generation probabilities were computed with a VDJ recombination model fitted to out-of-frame rearrangements, and the resulting probabilities were checked against IGoR. In a later analysis, hypergeometric tests were used to score TCR-TCR, TCR-HLA and TCR-CMV co-occurrence, with a repertoire-size bias correction applied to TCR pairs. False discovery rates were estimated in a later analysis by permuting HLA or CMV assignments 20 times. A later analysis grouped co-occurring TCRs with DBSCAN, adding TCRdist sequence similarity when clustering within HLA-allele-positive subsets. Repertoires with fewer than 30,000 or more than 120,000 public chains, plus five repertoires with anomalous nucleotide sharing, were excluded from co-occurrence clustering. Drawn from immuneACCESS, this table holds only the in-frame rearrangements with V and J called that TCRdb kept. Clones are partly lost; checked studies trace under half to an unresolved V gene and leave the rest unexplained. V and J calls and clone size are as listed in that table; D and trimming were resolved from the DNA. Present in this sample are approximately 150,000 clones, over 60% of which were seen just once. Approximately 2% of the sample is taken by the ten largest.

In total, more than 500 healthy bone marrow donors made up the cohort. At the time of sampling, all cohort members were nominally healthy, though unrecorded immune exposures were likely present. The donor was CMV seronegative and was included in the group of about 350 seronegative cohort members. A peripheral blood sample was collected from each donor, and TCR beta sequencing was performed on peripheral blood mononuclear cells. Genomic DNA extraction from the blood cell samples was performed with the Qiagen DNeasy Blood Extraction Kit. This TCR came from a woman aged 40 to 55 in good health and CMV-seronegative. The source material was PBMCs. The sequence is built from TRBV18 and TRBJ2-2; TRBD1 aligns with 9 central bases. The CDR3 has the sequence CASSPSGQGAGELFF. The sequenced DNA is TGTGCCAGCTCACCGTCGGGACAGGGAGCCGGGGAGCTGTTTTTT.